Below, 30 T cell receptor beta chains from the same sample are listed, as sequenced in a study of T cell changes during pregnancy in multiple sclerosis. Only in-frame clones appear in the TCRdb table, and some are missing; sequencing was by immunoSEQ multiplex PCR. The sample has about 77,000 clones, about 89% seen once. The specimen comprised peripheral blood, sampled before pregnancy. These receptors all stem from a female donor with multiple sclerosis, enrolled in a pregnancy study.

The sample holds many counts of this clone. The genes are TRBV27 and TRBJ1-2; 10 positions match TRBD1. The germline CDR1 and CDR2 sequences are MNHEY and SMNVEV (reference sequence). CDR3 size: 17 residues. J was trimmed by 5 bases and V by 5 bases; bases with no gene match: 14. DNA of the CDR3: TGTGCCAGCAGTCTCCACCTCGGACAGGGGGGATTATATGGCTACACCTTC. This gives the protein CASSLHLGQGGLYGYTF.

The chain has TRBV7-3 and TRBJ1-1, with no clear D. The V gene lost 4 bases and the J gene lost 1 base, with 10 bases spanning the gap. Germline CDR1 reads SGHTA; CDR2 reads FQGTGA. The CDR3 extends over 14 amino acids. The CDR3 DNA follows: TGTGCCAGCAGCTCCCAGGCGGGGAACACTGAAGCTTTCTTT. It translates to CASSSQAGNTEAFF.

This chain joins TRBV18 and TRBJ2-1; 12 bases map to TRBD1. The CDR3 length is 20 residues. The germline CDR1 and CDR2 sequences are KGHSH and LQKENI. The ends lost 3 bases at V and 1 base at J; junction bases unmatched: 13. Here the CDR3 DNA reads TGTGCCAGCTCACCTTTGTCACCCGCGGGACAGGGGGCTTCCTACAATGAGCAGTTCTTC. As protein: CASSPLSPAGQGASYNEQFF.

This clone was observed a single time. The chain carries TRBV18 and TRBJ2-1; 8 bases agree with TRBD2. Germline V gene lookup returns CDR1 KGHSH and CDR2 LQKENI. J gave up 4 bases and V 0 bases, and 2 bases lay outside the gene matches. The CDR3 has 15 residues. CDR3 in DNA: TGTGCCAGCTCACCACCGCCGGGGGGGTACAATGAGCAGTTCTTC. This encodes CASSPPPGGYNEQFF.

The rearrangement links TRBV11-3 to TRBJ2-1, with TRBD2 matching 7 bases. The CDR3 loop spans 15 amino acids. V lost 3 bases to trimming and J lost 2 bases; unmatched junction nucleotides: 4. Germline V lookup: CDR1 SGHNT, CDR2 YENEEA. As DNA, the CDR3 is TGTGCCAGCAGCTTGGGGGGGTTGACCTACAATGAGCAGTTCTTC. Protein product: CASSLGGLTYNEQFF.

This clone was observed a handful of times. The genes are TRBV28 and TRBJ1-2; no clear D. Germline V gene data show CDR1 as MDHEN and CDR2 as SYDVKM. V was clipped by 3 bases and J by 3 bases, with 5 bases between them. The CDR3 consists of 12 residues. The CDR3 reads CASSFGHYGYTF. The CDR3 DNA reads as TGTGCCAGCAGTTTCGGTCACTATGGCTACACCTTC.

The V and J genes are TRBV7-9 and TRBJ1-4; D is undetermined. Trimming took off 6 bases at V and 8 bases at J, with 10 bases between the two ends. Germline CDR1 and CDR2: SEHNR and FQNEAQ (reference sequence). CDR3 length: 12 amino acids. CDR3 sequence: CASRTEAEKLFF. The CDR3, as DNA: TGTGCCAGCAGGACGGAAGCGGAAAAACTGTTTTTT.

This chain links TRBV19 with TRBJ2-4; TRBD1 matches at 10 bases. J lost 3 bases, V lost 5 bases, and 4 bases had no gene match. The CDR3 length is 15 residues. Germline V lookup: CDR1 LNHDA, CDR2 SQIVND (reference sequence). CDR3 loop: CASSSWDRGKNIQYF. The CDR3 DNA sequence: TGTGCCAGTAGTTCTTGGGACAGGGGCAAAAACATTCAGTACTTC.

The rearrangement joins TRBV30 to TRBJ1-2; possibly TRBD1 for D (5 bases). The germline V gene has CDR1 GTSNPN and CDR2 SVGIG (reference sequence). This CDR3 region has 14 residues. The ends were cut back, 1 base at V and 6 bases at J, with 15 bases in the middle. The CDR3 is CAWSGTMGYHGYTF. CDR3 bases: TGTGCCTGGAGTGGGACAATGGGTTACCATGGCTACACCTTC.

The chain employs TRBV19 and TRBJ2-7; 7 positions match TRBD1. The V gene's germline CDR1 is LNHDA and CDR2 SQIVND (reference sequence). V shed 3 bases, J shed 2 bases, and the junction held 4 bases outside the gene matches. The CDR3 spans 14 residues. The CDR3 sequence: CASSIMGQPYEQYF. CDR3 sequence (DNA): TGTGCCAGTAGTATTATGGGACAGCCCTACGAGCAGTACTTC.

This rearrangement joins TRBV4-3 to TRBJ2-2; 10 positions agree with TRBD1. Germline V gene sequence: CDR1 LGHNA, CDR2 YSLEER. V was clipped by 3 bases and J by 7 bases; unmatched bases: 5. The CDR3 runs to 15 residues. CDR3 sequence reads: CASSQGTGVVGELFF. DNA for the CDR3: TGCGCCAGCAGCCAGGGGACAGGGGTCGTCGGGGAGCTGTTTTTT.

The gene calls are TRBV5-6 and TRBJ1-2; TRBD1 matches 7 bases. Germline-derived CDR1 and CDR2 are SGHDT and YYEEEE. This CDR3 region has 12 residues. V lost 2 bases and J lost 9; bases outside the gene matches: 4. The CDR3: CASSFDRASYTF. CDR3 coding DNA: TGTGCCAGCAGCTTTGACAGGGCTAGCTACACCTTC.

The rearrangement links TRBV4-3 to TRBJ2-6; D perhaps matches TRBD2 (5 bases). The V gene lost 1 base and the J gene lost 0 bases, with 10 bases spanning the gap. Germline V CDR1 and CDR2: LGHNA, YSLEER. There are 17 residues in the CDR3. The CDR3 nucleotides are TGCGCCAGCAGCCAAGTAGCGACCTCCTCTGGGGCCAACGTCCTGACTTTC. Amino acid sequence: CASSQVATSSGANVLTF.

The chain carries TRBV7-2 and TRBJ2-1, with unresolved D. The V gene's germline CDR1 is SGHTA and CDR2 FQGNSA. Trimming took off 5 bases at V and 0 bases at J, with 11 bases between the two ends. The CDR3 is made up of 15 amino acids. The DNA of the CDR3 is TGTGCCAGCAGCCGGCGGTGGGTCTCCTACAATGAGCAGTTCTTC. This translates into CASSRRWVSYNEQFF.

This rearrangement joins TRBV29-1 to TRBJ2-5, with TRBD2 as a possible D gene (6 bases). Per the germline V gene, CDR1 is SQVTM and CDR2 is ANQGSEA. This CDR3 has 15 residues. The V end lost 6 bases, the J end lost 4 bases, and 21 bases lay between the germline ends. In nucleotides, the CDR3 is TGCAGCGTCGAAAGAAAGGGACTTCCCGGAGAGACCCAGTACTTC. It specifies CSVERKGLPGETQYF.

The CDR3 loop is CASSTSGGLGGYTF. CDR3 DNA: TGCGCCAGCAGCACGTCAGGGGGCCTTGGTGGCTACACCTTC. The chain recombines TRBV5-1 with TRBJ1-2; TRBD1 agrees at 8 bases. Trimming cost V 4 bases and J 7 bases; bases outside gene matches: 9. CDR3 length: 14 residues. CDR1 and CDR2 from the germline V gene are SGHRS and YFSETQ.

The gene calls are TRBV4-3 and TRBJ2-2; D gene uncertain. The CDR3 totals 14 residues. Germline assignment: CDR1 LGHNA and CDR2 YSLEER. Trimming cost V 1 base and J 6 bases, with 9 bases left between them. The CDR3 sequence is CASSQGPRSGELFF. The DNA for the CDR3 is TGCGCCAGCAGCCAAGGTCCGAGATCCGGGGAGCTGTTTTTT.

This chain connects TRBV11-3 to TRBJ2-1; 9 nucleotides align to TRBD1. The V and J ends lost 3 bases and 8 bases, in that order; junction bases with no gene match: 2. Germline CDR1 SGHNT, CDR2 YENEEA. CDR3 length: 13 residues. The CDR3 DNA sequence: TGTGCCAGCAGCTTGACAGGGGGGTATGAGCAGTTCTTC. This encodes CASSLTGGYEQFF.

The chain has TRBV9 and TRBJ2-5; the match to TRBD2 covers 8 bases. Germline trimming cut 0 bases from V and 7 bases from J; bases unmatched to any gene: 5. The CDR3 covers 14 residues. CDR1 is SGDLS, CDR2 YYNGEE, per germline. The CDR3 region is CASSVGTSSGTQYF. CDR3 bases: TGTGCCAGCAGCGTAGGGACTAGCTCTGGGACCCAGTACTTC. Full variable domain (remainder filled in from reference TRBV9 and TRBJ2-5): DSGVTQTPKHLITATGQRVTLRCSPRSGDLSVYWYQQSLDQGLQFLIQYYNGEERAKGNILERFSAQQFPDLHSELNLSSLELGDSALYFCASSVGTSSGTQYFGPGTRLLVL.

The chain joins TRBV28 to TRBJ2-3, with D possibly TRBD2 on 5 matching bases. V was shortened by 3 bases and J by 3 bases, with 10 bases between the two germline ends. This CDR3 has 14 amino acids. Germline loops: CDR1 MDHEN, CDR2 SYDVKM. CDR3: CASSFAGGTDTQYF. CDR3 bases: TGTGCCAGCAGTTTTGCTGGAGGTACAGATACGCAGTATTTT.

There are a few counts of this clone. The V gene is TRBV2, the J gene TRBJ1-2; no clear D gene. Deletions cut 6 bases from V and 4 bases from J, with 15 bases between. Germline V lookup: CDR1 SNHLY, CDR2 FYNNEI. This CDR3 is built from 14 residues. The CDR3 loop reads CASRRVGDGYGYTF. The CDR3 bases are TGTGCCAGCAGGAGGGTTGGGGATGGCTATGGCTACACCTTC.

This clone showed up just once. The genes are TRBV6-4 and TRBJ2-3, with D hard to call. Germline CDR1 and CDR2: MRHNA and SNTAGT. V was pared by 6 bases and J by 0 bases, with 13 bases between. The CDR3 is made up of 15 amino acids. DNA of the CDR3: TGTGCCAGCAGCCCCTCTGAGAGGAGCACAGATACGCAGTATTTT. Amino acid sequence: CASSPSERSTDTQYF.

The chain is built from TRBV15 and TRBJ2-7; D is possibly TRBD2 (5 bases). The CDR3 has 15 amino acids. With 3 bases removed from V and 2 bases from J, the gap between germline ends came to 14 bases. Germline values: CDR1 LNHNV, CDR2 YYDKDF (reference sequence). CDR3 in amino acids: CATSSGLVFAYEQYF. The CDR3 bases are TGTGCCACCAGCAGTGGACTGGTCTTTGCCTACGAGCAGTACTTC.

The CDR3 nucleotides are TGTGCCAGCAGCTCCCGGGACCGGGAGAATGAAAAACTGTTTTTT. Translation: CASSSRDRENEKLFF. J is TRBJ1-4 and V is TRBV28; tentative D call: TRBD1 (5 bases). The V gene's germline CDR1 is MDHEN and CDR2 SYDVKM. The germline V and J ends were trimmed by 6 bases and 5 bases, with 16 bases remaining between them. The CDR3 spans 15 residues.

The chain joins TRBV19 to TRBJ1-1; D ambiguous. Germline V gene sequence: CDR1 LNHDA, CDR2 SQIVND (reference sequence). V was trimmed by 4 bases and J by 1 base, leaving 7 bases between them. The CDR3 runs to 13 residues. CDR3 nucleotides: TGTGCCAGTAGTAGCACTGCGAACACTGAAGCTTTCTTT. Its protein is CASSSTANTEAFF.

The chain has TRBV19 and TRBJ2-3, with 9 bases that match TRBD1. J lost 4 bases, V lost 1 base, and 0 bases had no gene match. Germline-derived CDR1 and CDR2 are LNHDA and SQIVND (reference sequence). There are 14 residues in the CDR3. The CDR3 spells CASSIGQGADTQYF. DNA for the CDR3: TGTGCCAGTAGTATAGGACAGGGGGCAGATACGCAGTATTTT.

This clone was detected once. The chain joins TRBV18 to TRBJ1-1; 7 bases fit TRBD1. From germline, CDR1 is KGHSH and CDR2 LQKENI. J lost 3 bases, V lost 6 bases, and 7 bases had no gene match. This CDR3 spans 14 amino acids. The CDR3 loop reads CASSLTQGDTEAFF. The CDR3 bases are TGTGCCAGCTCGCTAACTCAGGGGGACACTGAAGCTTTCTTT.

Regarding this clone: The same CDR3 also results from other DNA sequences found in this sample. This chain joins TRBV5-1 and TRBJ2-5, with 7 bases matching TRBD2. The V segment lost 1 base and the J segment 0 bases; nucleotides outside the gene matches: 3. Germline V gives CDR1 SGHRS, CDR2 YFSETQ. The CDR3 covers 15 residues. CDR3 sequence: CASSLSGVNQETQYF. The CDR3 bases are TGCGCCAGCAGCTTGAGCGGGGTGAACCAAGAGACCCAGTACTTC.

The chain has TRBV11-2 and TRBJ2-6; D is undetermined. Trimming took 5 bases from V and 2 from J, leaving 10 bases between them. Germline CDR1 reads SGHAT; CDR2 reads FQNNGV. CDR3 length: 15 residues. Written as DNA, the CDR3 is TGTGCCAGCAGCAAAAGGAGCCCTGGGGCCAACGTCCTGACTTTC. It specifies CASSKRSPGANVLTF.

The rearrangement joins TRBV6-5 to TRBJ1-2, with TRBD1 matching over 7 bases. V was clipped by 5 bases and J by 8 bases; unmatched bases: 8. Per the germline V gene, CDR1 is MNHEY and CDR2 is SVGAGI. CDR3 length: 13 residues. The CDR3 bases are TGTGCCAGCAGTCCTCTGACAGGGAGGGGCTACACCTTC. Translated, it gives CASSPLTGRGYTF.